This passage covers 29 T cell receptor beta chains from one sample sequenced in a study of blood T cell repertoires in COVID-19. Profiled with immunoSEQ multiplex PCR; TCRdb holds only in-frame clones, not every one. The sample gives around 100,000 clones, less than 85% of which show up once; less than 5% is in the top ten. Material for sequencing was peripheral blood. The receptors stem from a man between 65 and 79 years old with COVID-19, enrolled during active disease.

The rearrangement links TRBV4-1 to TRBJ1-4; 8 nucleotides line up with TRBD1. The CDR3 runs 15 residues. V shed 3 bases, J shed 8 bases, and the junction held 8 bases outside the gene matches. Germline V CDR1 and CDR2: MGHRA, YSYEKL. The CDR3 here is CASSQERTGSEKLFF. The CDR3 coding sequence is TGCGCCAGCAGCCAGGAGAGGACAGGGTCCGAAAAACTGTTTTTT.

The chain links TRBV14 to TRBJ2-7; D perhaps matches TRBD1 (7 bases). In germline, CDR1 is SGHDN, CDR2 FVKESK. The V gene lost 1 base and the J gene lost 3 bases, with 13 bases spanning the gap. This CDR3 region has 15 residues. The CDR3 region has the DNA TGTGCCAGCAGCCAAGGCGGGACAGTCCTCTACGAGCAGTACTTC. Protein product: CASSQGGTVLYEQYF.

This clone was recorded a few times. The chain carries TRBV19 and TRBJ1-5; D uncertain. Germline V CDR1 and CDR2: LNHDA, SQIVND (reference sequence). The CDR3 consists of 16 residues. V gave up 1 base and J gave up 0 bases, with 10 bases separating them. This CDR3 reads CASSIGQSYSNQPQHF. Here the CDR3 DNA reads TGTGCCAGTAGTATAGGTCAGTCTTATAGCAATCAGCCCCAGCATTTT.

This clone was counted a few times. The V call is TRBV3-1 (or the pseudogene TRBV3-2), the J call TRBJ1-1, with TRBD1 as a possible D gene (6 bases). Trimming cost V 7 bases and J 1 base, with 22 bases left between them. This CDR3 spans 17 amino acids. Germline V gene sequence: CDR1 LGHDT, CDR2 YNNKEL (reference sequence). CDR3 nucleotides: TGTGCCAGCAACAACGGCGGCAGGGGATCTTCGAACACTGAAGCTTTCTTT. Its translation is CASNNGGRGSSNTEAFF.

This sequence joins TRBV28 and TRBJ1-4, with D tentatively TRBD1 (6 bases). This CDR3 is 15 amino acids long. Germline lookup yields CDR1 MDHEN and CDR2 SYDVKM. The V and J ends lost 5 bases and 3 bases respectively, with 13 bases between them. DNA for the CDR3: TGTGCCAGCAGTGCTACAGGGCTGGCTAATGAAAAACTGTTTTTT. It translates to CASSATGLANEKLFF.

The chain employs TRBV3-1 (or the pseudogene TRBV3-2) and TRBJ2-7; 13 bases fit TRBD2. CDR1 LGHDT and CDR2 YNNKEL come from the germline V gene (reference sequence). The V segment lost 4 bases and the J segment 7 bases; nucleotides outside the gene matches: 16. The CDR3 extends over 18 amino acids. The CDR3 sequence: CASSPKWGPRLAGGEQYF. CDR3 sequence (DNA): TGTGCCAGCAGCCCCAAATGGGGGCCCCGACTAGCGGGAGGAGAGCAGTACTTC.

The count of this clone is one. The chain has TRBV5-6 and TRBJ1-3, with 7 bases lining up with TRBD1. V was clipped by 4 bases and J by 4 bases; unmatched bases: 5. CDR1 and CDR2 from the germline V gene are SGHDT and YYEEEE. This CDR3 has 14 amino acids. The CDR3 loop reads CASSLGQAGNTIYF. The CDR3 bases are TGTGCCAGCAGCCTTGGACAGGCGGGAAACACCATATATTTT.

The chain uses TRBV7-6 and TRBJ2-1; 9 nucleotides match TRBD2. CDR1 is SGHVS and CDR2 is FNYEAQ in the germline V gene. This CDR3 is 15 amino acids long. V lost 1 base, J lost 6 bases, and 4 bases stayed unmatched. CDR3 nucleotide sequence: TGTGCCAGCAGCTTAGGCGGGAGGGCCACCAATGAGCAGTTCTTC. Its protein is CASSLGGRATNEQFF.

CDR3 in DNA: TGTGTCAGAAGCCTGCCTTACGAGCAGGGAGGGCCGAACACCGGGGAGCTGTTTTTT. This codes for CVRSLPYEQGGPNTGELFF. V and J are TRBV7-5 and TRBJ2-2; the table names TRBD2, a call not compared with the DNA. TRBV7-5 is described as a pseudogene. The CDR3 runs to 19 residues.

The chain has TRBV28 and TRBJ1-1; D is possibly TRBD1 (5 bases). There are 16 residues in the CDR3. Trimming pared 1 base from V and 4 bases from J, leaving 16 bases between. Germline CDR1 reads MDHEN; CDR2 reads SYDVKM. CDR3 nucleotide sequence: TGTGCCAGCAGTTTATTTGGGGCGCTGGTTGGCACTGAAGCTTTCTTT. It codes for CASSLFGALVGTEAFF.

The CDR3 DNA reads TGCGCCAGCAGCCAAGGGTTGACTAGCGGGGCCTACGAGCAGTACTTC. It translates to CASSQGLTSGAYEQYF. The J gene is TRBJ2-7, the V gene TRBV4-1, with 11 nucleotides matching TRBD2. The CDR3 is 16 residues long. Per germline, CDR1 MGHRA and CDR2 YSYEKL. V was clipped by 1 base and J by 2 bases; unmatched bases: 4.

Written as DNA, the CDR3 is TGTGCCAGTAGTATAGCAGTAGGGGGCAATGAGCAGTTCTTC. As protein: CASSIAVGGNEQFF. The V call is TRBV19, the J call TRBJ2-1; D may be TRBD1 (6 bases). The CDR3 has 14 residues. Per the germline V gene, CDR1 is LNHDA and CDR2 is SQIVND (reference sequence). Trimming left V 1 base short and J 6 bases short, with 10 bases between.

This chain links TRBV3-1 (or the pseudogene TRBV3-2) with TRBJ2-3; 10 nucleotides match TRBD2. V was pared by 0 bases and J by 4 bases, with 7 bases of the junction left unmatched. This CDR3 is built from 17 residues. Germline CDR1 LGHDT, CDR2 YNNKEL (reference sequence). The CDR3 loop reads CASSQEAGGYCADTQYF. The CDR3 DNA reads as TGTGCCAGCAGCCAAGAAGCGGGAGGGTATTGTGCAGATACGCAGTATTTT.

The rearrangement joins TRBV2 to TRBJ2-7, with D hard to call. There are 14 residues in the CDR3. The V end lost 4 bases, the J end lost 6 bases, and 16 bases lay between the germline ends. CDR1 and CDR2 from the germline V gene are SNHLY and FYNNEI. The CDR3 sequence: CASSVSRIDGEQYF. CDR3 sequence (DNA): TGTGCCAGCAGTGTAAGCAGGATTGACGGCGAGCAGTACTTC.

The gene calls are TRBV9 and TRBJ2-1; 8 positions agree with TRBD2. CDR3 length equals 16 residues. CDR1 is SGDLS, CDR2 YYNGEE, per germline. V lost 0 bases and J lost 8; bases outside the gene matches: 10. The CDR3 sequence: CASSVDGRASRDEQFF. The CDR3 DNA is TGTGCCAGCAGCGTAGACGGGAGGGCCAGCAGGGATGAGCAGTTCTTC. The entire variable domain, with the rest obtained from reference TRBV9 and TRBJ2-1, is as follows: DSGVTQTPKHLITATGQRVTLRCSPRSGDLSVYWYQQSLDQGLQFLIQYYNGEERAKGNILERFSAQQFPDLHSELNLSSLELGDSALYFCASSVDGRASRDEQFFGPGTRLTVL.

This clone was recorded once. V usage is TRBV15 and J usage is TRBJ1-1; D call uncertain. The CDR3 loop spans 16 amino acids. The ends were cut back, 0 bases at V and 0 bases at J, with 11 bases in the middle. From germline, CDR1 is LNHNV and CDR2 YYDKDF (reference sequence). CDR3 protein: CATSRDFFGMNTEAFF. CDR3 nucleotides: TGTGCCACCAGCAGAGATTTTTTCGGTATGAACACTGAAGCTTTCTTT.

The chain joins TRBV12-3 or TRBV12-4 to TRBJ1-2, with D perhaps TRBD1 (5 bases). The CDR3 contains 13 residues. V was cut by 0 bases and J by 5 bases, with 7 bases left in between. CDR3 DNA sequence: TGTGCCAGCAGTTTAGCAGGGGCGTATGGCTACACCTTC. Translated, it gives CASSLAGAYGYTF.

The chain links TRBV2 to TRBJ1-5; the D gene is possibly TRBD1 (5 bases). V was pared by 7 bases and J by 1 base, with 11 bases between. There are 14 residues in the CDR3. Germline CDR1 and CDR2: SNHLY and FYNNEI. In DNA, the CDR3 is TGTGCCAGCACCGCTGGACACAGCAATCAGCCCCAGCATTTT. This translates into CASTAGHSNQPQHF.

The CDR3 protein is CASNLAGGGNNEQFF. The DNA for the CDR3 is TGTGCCAGCAACCTGGCAGGGGGCGGCAACAATGAGCAGTTCTTC. The chain carries TRBV28 and TRBJ2-1; 8 positions match TRBD1. Per germline, CDR1 MDHEN and CDR2 SYDVKM. V gave up 7 bases and J gave up 5 bases; unmatched junction bases: 10. CDR3 length equals 15 residues.

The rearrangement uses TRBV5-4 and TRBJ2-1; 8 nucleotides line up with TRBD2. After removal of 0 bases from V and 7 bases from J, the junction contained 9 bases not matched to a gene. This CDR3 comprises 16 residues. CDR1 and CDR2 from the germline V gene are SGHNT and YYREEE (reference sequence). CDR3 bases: TGTGCCAGCAGCTTGGCCAGGAGCGGACTAGCAAATGAGCAGTTCTTC. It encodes CASSLARSGLANEQFF.

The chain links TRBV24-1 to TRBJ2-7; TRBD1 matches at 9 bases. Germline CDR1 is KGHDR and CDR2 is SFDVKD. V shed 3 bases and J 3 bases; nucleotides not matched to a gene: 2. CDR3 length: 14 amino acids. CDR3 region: CATSDPGQGYEQYF. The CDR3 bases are TGTGCCACCAGTGATCCGGGACAGGGCTACGAGCAGTACTTC.

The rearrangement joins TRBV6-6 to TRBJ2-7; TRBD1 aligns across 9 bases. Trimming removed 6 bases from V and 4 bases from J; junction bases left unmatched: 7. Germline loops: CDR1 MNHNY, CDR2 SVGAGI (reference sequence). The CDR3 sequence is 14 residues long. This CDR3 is CASRPGQGLYEQYF. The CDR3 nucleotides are TGTGCCAGCAGACCGGGACAGGGACTATACGAGCAGTACTTC.

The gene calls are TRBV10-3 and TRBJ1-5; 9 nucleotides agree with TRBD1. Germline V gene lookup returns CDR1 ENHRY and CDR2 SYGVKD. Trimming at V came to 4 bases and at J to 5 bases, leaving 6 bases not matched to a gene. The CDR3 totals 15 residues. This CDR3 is CAISVGDRAHQPQHF. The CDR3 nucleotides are TGTGCCATCAGTGTGGGGGACAGGGCCCATCAGCCCCAGCATTTT.

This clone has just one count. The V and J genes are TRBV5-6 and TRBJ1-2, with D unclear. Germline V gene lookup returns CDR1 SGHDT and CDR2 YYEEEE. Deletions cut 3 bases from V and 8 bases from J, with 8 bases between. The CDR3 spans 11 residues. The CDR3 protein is CASSWGGGYTF. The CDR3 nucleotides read TGTGCCAGCAGCTGGGGAGGGGGCTACACCTTC.

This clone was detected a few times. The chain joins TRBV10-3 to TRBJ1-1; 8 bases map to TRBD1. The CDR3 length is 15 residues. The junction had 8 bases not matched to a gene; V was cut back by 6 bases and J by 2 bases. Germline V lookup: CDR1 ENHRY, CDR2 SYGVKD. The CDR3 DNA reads TGTGCCATCAGCAGACAGGGGTCCGGTAACACTGAAGCTTTCTTT. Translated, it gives CAISRQGSGNTEAFF.

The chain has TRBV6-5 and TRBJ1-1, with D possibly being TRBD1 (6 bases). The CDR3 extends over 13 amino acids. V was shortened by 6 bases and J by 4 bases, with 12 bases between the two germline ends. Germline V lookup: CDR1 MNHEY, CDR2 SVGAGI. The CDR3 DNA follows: TGTGCCAGCAGCCGTAGAGGGGGCACTGAAGCTTTCTTT. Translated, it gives CASSRRGGTEAFF.

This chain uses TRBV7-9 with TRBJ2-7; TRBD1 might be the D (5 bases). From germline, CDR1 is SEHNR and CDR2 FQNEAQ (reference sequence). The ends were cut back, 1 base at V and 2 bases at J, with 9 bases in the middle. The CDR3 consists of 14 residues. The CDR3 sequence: CASSLDWGTYEQYF. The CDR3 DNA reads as TGTGCCAGCAGCTTAGACTGGGGCACCTACGAGCAGTACTTC.

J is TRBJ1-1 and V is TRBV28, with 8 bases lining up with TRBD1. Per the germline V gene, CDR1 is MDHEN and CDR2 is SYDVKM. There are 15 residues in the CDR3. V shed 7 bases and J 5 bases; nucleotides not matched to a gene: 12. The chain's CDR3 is CASTPYQDRATEAFF. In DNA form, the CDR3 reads TGTGCCAGCACCCCTTATCAGGACAGGGCGACTGAAGCTTTCTTT.

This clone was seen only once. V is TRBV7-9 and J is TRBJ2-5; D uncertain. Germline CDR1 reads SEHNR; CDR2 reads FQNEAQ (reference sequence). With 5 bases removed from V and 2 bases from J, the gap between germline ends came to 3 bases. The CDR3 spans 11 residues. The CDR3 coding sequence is TGTGCCAGCAGCCGGCAAGAGACCCAGTACTTC. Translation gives CASSRQETQYF.